These T cell receptor beta chains were read from a single sample in a study of cytomegalovirus exposure and HLA in healthy donors. TCRdb keeps only in-frame clones here, not all; method: immunoSEQ multiplex PCR. Of 150,000 to 200,000 clones listed, around 78% are singletons. Sequencing input: PBMCs. Every receptor here comes from a middle-aged woman in good health and CMV-seronegative. The CDR3 runs from the conserved cysteine through the conserved F or W. Each record gives: clone size, V gene, J gene, D gene, CDR3 DNA, CDR3 protein. D genes are given only for firm matches. The listing skips clone size in some rows; elsewhere it reads once, few, many or a size class.

.,TRBV5-1,TRBJ2-3,.,TGCGCCAGCAGCTTTGACTACGGGGGTACGCAGTATTTT,CASSFDYGGTQYF
.,TRBV7-9,TRBJ1-1,TRBD1,TGTTCCAGCAGCTCCTCGGACAGGAAAGCTTTCTTT,CSSSSSDRKAFF
.,TRBV7-3,TRBJ2-7,.,TGTGCCAGCAGCTTAACGTTTGACGGAGCCTACGAGCAGTACTTC,CASSLTFDGAYEQYF
.,TRBV5-8,TRBJ2-3,TRBD2,TGTGCCAGCAGCTTGTTAGCGGGAGGTGGAGATACGCAGTATTTT,CASSLLAGGGDTQYF
.,TRBV2,TRBJ2-7,.,TGTGCCAGCAGGGGGGGACAGTTGATCTTC,CASRGGQLIF
.,TRBV19,TRBJ1-2,.,TGTGCCAGTAGTAAGGGGGTACAGGCGAACTATGGCTACACCTTC,CASSKGVQANYGYTF
.,TRBV7-6,TRBJ1-2,.,TGTGCCAGCAGCGCAGTCCAGGGGAGCTATGGCTACACCTTC,CASSAVQGSYGYTF
.,TRBV27,TRBJ2-1,.,TGTGCCAGCAGTTTATTCTTAGCAAGTGAGCAGTTCTTC,CASSLFLASEQFF
.,TRBV7-9,TRBJ2-1,TRBD1,TGTGCCAGCCCCCGGACAGGGGGTTTCAATGAGCAGTTCTTC,CASPRTGGFNEQFF
.,TRBV6-6,TRBJ1-2,.,TGTGCCAGCAGTTCCCCTCAGGCGGGTGGTGGCTACACCTTC,CASSSPQAGGGYTF
once,TRBV6-6,TRBJ1-1,TRBD1,TGTGCCAGCAGTTACTCCTACAGGGGCAACACTGAAGCTTTCTTT,CASSYSYRGNTEAFF
.,TRBV5-1,TRBJ2-7,.,TGCGCCAGCAGCTTGTGGCCCTCAGGATCCTACGAGCAGTACTTC,CASSLWPSGSYEQYF
.,TRBV7-8,TRBJ1-1,.,TGTGCCAGCAGCTTAGGGCAGGCCAACACTGAAGCTTTCTTT,CASSLGQANTEAFF
few,TRBV4-1,TRBJ2-7,.,TGCGCCAGCAGCCAAGACGTACAGCCCTTCTACGAGCAGTACTTC,CASSQDVQPFYEQYF
.,TRBV25-1,TRBJ1-2,TRBD1,TGTGCCAGCAGTGAATTGGGACAGGGATTCTATGGCTACACCTTC,CASSELGQGFYGYTF
.,TRBV30,TRBJ2-7,TRBD1,TGTGCCTGGAGTGCCTTAAAATCAGGGGGCGGCTACGAGCAGTACTTC,CAWSALKSGGGYEQYF
.,TRBV6-1,TRBJ2-7,TRBD2,TGTGCCAGCAGTGCCGCGGGAGTAAAGGCCTACGAGCAGTACTTC,CASSAAGVKAYEQYF
.,TRBV29-1,TRBJ2-7,.,TGCAGCGTTGAGGAGGACGGCTACGAGCAGTACTTC,CSVEEDGYEQYF
.,TRBV6-1,TRBJ2-7,.,TGTGCCAGCGTGGGGTTTGAGGGCTACGAGCAGTACTTC,CASVGFEGYEQYF
once,TRBV30,TRBJ1-3,TRBD1,TGTGCCCGGACAGGAGGAAACACCATATATTTT,CARTGGNTIYF
.,TRBV10-3,TRBJ2-6,TRBD1,TGTGCCATCTCCCCCCAGCGGGGCGACAGGGGGAATATTGGGGCCAACGTCCTGACTTTC,CAISPQRGDRGNIGANVLTF
.,TRBV29-1,TRBJ2-2,TRBD1,TGCAGCGTAGGACAGGGAGGCGGGGAGCTGTTTTTT,CSVGQGGGELFF
.,TRBV9,TRBJ2-4,TRBD2,TGTGCCAGCAGCGCCGAGGGTCCGGGACTAGCGGGTAACGTAGCCAAAAACATTCAGTACTTC,CASSAEGPGLAGNVAKNIQYF
.,TRBV15,TRBJ2-1,.,TGTGCCACCAGCACCCTCCCCGGTCTGCCCAATGAGCAGTTCTTC,CATSTLPGLPNEQFF
.,TRBV7-9,TRBJ2-5,TRBD2,TGTGCCAGCAGCTACGGACTAGGTAGAGAGACCCAGTACTTC,CASSYGLGRETQYF
.,TRBV7-9,TRBJ1-1,TRBD1,TGTGCCAGCAGCCCCGGGACAGGGTACACTGAAGCTTTCTTT,CASSPGTGYTEAFF
.,TRBV18,TRBJ1-3,.,TGTGCCAGCTCACCAGCGAGTTCTGGAAACACCATATATTTT,CASSPASSGNTIYF
few,TRBV27,TRBJ2-7,.,TGTGCCAGCAGTTTATCGAGGGGGTTCCACGAGCAGTACTTC,CASSLSRGFHEQYF
.,TRBV19,TRBJ2-5,.,TGTGCCAGTAGTATCGGACAGACGAGTCAAGAGACCCAGTACTTC,CASSIGQTSQETQYF
.,TRBV7-3,TRBJ1-4,.,TGTGCCAGCAGCTTACTTGGGACACCCAATGAAAAACTGTTTTTT,CASSLLGTPNEKLFF
.,TRBV14,TRBJ2-7,.,TGTGCCAGCGGCTTGGGGTTCGGGGGCGAGCAGTACTTC,CASGLGFGGEQYF
.,TRBV27,TRBJ2-2,TRBD2,TGTGCCAGCAGCCTCCTAGCGGGAGGGGGGAACACCGGGGAGCTGTTTTTT,CASSLLAGGGNTGELFF